This T cell receptor beta chain was sequenced in a study of STAT5B mutations in CD4+ large granular lymphocyte leukemia. The study, taken as a whole, reports: Compared with healthy controls (2/35), patient top clones favored TRBV06 (8/27). CD4-sorted patient repertoires seemed more clonal than healthy CD4+ repertoires.

Healthy controls were blood donor buffy coats. This clone came up once. Its antigen remains unidentified. Sequencing was performed with immunoSEQ multiplex PCR; in TCRdb, only in-frame clones are kept and a portion is missing. The sample yields fewer than 45,000 clones, approximately 84% seen once. The CDR3 length is 14 residues. Germline-derived CDR1 and CDR2 are GTSNPN and SVGIG (reference sequence). V lost 4 bases to trimming and J lost 5 bases, with 17 bases between them. This TCR was sampled from a human donor in good health. The sequencing sample was made of CD4+ T cells from blood buffy coats. The chain is built from TRBV30 and TRBJ1-2; a possible D gene is TRBD1 (5 bases). The CDR3 DNA is TGTGCCTGGAACCCGGCGGGACTGCAATATGGCTACACCTTC. Translating it yields CAWNPAGLQYGYTF.